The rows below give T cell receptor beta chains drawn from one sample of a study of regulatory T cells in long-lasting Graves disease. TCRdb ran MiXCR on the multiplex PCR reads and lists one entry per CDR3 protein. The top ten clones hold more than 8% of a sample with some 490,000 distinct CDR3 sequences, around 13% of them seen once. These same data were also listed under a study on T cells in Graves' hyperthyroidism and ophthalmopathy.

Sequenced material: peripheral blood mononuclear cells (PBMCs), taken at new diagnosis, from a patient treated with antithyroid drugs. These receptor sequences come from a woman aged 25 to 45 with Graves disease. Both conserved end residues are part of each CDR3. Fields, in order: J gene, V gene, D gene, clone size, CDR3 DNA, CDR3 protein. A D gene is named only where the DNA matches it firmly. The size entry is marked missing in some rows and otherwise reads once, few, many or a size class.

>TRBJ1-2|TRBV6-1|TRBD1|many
TGTGCCAGCCACCCCGTGCCCGTCGGACAGGGGAACTATGGCTACACCTTC
CASHPVPVGQGNYGYTF
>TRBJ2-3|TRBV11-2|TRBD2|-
TGTGCCAGCAGCTCACTAGCGGGAGAGCCAGATACGCAGTATTTT
CASSSLAGEPDTQYF
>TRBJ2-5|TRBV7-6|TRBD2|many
TGTGCCAGCAGCTCTAGAGCGGGAGAGGAGACCCAGTACTTC
CASSSRAGEETQYF
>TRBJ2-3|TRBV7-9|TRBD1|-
TGTGCCAGCGGGACAGCGGCGACAGATACGCAGTATTTT
CASGTAATDTQYF
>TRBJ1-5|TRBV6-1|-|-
TGTGCCAGCAATGCATTCAGGGATCAGCCCCAGCATTTT
CASNAFRDQPQHF
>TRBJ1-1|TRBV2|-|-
TGTGCCAGCAGTGAAGTTGAGAACACTGAAGCTTTCTTT
CASSEVENTEAFF
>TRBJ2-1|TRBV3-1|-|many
TGTGCCAGCAGCCCCCTGATCGGTGGATACAATGAGCAGTTCTTC
CASSPLIGGYNEQFF
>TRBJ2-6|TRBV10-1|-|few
TGCGCCAGCAGTGAGCGCCGCAGGGGTCCTCTTAGCTCTGGGGCCAACGTCCTGACTTTC
CASSERRRGPLSSGANVLTF
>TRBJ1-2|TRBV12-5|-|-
TGTGCTAGTGGTTTGCGGGGGGTCGACGGCTACACCTTC
CASGLRGVDGYTF
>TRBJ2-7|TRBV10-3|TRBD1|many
TGTGCCATCAGGCAGGGACAGACCTACGAGCAGTACTTC
CAIRQGQTYEQYF
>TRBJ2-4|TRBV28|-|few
TGTGCCAGCAGTTTGGGTCAGGGTTACATTCAGTACTTC
CASSLGQGYIQYF
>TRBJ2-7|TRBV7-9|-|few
TGTGCCAGCAGCTACCTCAGCTCCTACGAGCAGTACTTC
CASSYLSSYEQYF
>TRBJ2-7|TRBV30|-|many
TGTGCCTGGGGAGGGACAGTACGGTCCTACGAGCAGTACTTC
CAWGGTVRSYEQYF
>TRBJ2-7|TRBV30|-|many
TGTGCCTGCAAAGCGGGTTCGGGCGAGCAGTACTTC
CACKAGSGEQYF
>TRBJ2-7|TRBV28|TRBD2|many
TGTGCCAGCGGGACTAGCGGGAGGGGAGGCGAGCAGTACTTC
CASGTSGRGGEQYF
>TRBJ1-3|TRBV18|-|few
TGTGCCAGCTCACCTTCAATGACGACAGGCACTGCGGGAAACACCATATATTTT
CASSPSMTTGTAGNTIYF
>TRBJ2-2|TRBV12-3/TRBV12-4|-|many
TGTGCCAGCAGTTTATTTGACACCGGGGAGCTGTTTTTT
CASSLFDTGELFF
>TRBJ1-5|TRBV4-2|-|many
TGTGCCAGCAGCCAAGAGAAACATAGCAATCAGCCCCAGCATTTT
CASSQEKHSNQPQHF
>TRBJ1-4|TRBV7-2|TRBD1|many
TGTGCCAGCACAGGACAGGGGCTGAATGAAAAACTGTTTTTT
CASTGQGLNEKLFF
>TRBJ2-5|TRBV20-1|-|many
TGCAGTGCTAGTAAGCGGTACGACCAGTACTTC
CSASKRYDQYF
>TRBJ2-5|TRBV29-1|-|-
TGCAGCCCGCGGGCAGGGTTATCCCAAGAGACCCAGTACTTC
CSPRAGLSQETQYF
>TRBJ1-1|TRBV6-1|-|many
TGTGCCAGCGATGGTTCGGGTATGAACACTGAAGCTTTCTTT
CASDGSGMNTEAFF
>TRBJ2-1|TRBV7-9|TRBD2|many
TGTGCCAGCAGCTGGACTAGCGGGAGTCTGAATGAGCAGTTCTTC
CASSWTSGSLNEQFF
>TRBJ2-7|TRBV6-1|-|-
TGTGCCAGCAAGGACGGAGTTCTTCACGAGCAGTACTTC
CASKDGVLHEQYF
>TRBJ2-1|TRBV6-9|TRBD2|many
TGTGCCAGCAGTTACGGACTAGCGGGACTCTACAATGAGCAGTTCTTC
CASSYGLAGLYNEQFF
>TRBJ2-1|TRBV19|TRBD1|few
TGTGCCAGTAGTATAACGGGGACAGGGTCACCTGACTTC
CASSITGTGSPDF
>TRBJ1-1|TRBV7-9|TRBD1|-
TGTGCCAGCAGGCCGACAGGGGACGGTGAAGCTTTCTTT
CASRPTGDGEAFF
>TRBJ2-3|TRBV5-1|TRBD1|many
TGCGCCAGCAGCCGCGACAGGGTGTCAGATACGCAGTATTTT
CASSRDRVSDTQYF
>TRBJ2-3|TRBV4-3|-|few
TGCGCCAGCAGCCAAGAATCGGCGGTCACAGATACGCAGTATTTT
CASSQESAVTDTQYF
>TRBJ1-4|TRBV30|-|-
TGTGCCTTGTCAGGGCCAGGGAGAGAAAAACTGTTTTTT
CALSGPGREKLFF
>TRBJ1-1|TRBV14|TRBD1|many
TGTGCCAGCAGCCAGGCCGACAGGGGGATCACTGAAGCTTTCTTT
CASSQADRGITEAFF
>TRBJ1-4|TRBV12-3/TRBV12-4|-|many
TGTGCCAGCAGTTTAGGGTGGGGAAATGAAAAACTGTTTTTT
CASSLGWGNEKLFF
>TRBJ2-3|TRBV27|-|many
TGTGCCAGCAGTTCCCCCCCCGGGGCTTGGGCCACAGATACGCAGTATTTT
CASSSPPGAWATDTQYF
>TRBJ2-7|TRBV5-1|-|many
TGCGCCAGCAGCTTGGAGGGTAGGTACGAGCAGTACTTC
CASSLEGRYEQYF
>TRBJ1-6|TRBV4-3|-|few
TGCGCCAGCAGCCAAGTCTGGGGTATAGGATCACCCCTCCACTTT
CASSQVWGIGSPLHF
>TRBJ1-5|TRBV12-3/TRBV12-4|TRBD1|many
TGTGCCAGCAGTTCCGGACAGGGTAGTCAGCCCCAGCATTTT
CASSSGQGSQPQHF
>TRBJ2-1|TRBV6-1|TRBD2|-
TGTGCCCTAAAAGCGAGCGGGGCAAACAATGAGCAGTTCTTC
CALKASGANNEQFF
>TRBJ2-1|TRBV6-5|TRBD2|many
TGTGCCAGCAGTTACTCGGGACTAGCGGGAGGGCTACGGTTCTTC
CASSYSGLAGGLRFF
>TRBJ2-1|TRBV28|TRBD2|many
TGTGCCAGCAGGACGGGGGCTAGCGGGAGCAATGAGCAGTTCTTC
CASRTGASGSNEQFF
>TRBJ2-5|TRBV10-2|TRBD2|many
TGCGCCAGCCAACCCGGACTAGCGGGAGAGACCCAGTACTTC
CASQPGLAGETQYF
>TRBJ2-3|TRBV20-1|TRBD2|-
TGCAGTGCTAGAGCCGGGACTAGCGGGTACTCTAGCACAGATACGCAGTATTTT
CSARAGTSGYSSTDTQYF
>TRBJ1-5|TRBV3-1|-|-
TGTGCCAGCAGCCAAGGCTTAGGGGGAAGCGGCCGTCGAGGCAATCAGCCCCAGCATTTT
CASSQGLGGSGRRGNQPQHF
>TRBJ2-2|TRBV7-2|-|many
TGTGCCAGCAGCTTAGAGACCAGGAGGATTGTAGGGGAGCTGTTTTTT
CASSLETRRIVGELFF
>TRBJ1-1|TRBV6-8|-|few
TGTGCCAGCAGTTACTCGTCCCGCACTGAAGCTTTCTTT
CASSYSSRTEAFF
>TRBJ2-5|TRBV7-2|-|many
TGTGCCGAGAGGGTAGTTGAAGAGACCCAGTACTTC
CAERVVEETQYF
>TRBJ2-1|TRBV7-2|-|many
TGTGCCAGCAGCTTATCGGTGGGTTCCAATGAGCAGTTCTTC
CASSLSVGSNEQFF
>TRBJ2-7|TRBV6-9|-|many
TGTGCCAGCAGTTACCCACCAAGAGAGCAGTACTTC
CASSYPPREQYF
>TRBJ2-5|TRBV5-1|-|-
TGCGCCAGCAAGGGGACGGGGGTCGAGACCCAGTACTTC
CASKGTGVETQYF
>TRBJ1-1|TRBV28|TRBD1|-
TGTGCCAGCCTTGAAACTCTTTCCTGGGACAGGGCGACTGAAGCTTTCTTT
CASLETLSWDRATEAFF
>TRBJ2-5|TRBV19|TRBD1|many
TGTGCCAGTATTAAGGACAGGGGATACCAAGAGACCCAGTACTTC
CASIKDRGYQETQYF
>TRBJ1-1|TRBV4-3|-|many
TGCGCCAGCAGCCAAGGTTTCGGCTTGAACACTGAAGCTTTCTTT
CASSQGFGLNTEAFF